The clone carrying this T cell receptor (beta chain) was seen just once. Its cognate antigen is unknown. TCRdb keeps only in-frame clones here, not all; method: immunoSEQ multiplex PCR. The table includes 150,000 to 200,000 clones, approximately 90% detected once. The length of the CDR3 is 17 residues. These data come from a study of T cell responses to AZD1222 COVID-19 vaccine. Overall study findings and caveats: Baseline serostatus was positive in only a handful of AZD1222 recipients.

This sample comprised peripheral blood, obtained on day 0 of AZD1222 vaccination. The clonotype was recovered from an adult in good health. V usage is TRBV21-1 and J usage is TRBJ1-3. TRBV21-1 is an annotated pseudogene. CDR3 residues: CASTPSTREISGNTIYF. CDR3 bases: TGTGCCAGCACCCCCTCGACCAGGGAGATCTCTGGAAACACCATATATTTT.